This T cell receptor beta chain was sequenced during a study of shared clonotypes between healthy human individuals. Libraries were prepared by immunoSEQ multiplex PCR; TCRdb keeps only in-frame clonotypes and omits some of them. The repertoire consists of approximately 470,000 clones, with roughly 80% occurring once and the leading ten covering approximately 12%. Sequencing was carried out using PBMCs. The TCR sequence derives from a woman aged 40 to 50 in good health. Some clones in this sample may be carry-over from other donors' samples.

CDR3 sequence: CATSRDGDYNNEQFF. CDR3 DNA: TGTGCCACCAGCAGAGATGGGGACTACAACAATGAGCAGTTCTTC. V is TRBV15 and J is TRBJ2-1; TRBD2 matches 7 bases. V was pared by 0 bases and J by 5 bases, with 4 bases of the junction left unmatched. This CDR3 comprises 15 residues. CDR1 and CDR2 (germline): LNHNV, YYDKDF (reference sequence).